A selection of T cell receptor beta chains follows, all from one sample in a study of OX40 agonist ivuxolimab in advanced cancers. Repertoires were generated with immunoSEQ multiplex PCR, while TCRdb's copy carries only in-frame clones and drops some. The sample shows about 66,000 clones, approximately 82% of them seen only once. Specimen: CD4+ or CD8+ T cells sorted from blood, collected in a trial of the OX40 agonist ivuxolimab. The receptors shown here come from an adult with an advanced solid tumor such as melanoma, head and neck, liver or kidney cancer. Each CDR3 is given without its conserved first and last residue.

TRBJ2-3 TRBV9 ASSPWEGGTDTQY
TRBJ1-3 TRBV7-7 ASSFQGGGSGNTIY
TRBJ2-1 TRBV6-6 ASSYSSSSFLQF
TRBJ2-3 TRBV19 ASSIVVDGYTDTQY
TRBJ2-5 TRBV5-1 ASSESFETQY
TRBJ1-2 TRBV28 ASSLSTGQGAFYGYT
TRBJ1-2 TRBV22-1 PGSAGNGYT
TRBJ1-5 TRBV2 ASGGTGGILLPQH
TRBJ2-5 TRBV4-3 ASSQDYRASQETQY
TRBJ1-1 TRBV7-3 ASSLNADRGRGTEAF
TRBJ2-4 TRBV7-2 ASSPDRDNIQY
TRBJ1-2 TRBV19 ASRMGLPTNYGYT
TRBJ2-2 TRBV7-2 ASSRELVPGELF
TRBJ1-4 TRBV10-3 AISGGTGREKLF
TRBJ2-7 TRBV7-2 ASSLAGGLYEQY
TRBJ2-7 TRBV27 ASGAGGPYEQY
TRBJ2-1 TRBV5-1 ASSTSKNNEQF
TRBJ2-3 TRBV2 ASSPSGLTDTQY
TRBJ2-1 TRBV5-4 ASSPDEGSGDEQF
TRBJ2-1 TRBV15 ATSRVAGPNNEQF
TRBJ2-7 TRBV7-8 ASSVDSSYEQY
TRBJ2-1 TRBV4-1 ASSVTGHPYNEQF
TRBJ2-1 TRBV11-2 ASSLLAGDGEQF
TRBJ1-1 TRBV2 ASNVGGSNTEAF
TRBJ1-5 TRBV28 ASTPSNQPQH
TRBJ2-2 TRBV6-1 ASKKAEYTGELF
TRBJ2-6 TRBV5-4 ASSLARAGGPGGANVLT
TRBJ2-5 TRBV5-6 ASSLKTGGQETQY
TRBJ1-6 TRBV9 ASSKAGNSPLH
TRBJ1-4 TRBV7-8 ASSSYREKLF
TRBJ2-1 TRBV30 AWSVRESANEQF
TRBJ1-2 TRBV7-9 ASSRDPVNYGYT
TRBJ1-4 TRBV5-5 ASSQAGMREKLF
TRBJ1-4 TRBV2 ASSHPGQSERKLF
TRBJ1-1 TRBV18 ASSPPGVGGRNTEAF
TRBJ1-6 TRBV30 AWSPTGVNSPLH
TRBJ2-6 TRBV6-1 ASSEVGGAAGANVLT
TRBJ2-1 TRBV10-3 AIRQGLGNDEQF
TRBJ2-7 TRBV5-3 ARSLASSANEQY
TRBJ2-1 TRBV28 ASGSGTGYNEQF
TRBJ2-5 TRBV5-4 ASSGFTGGFQETQY
TRBJ1-5 TRBV19 ASSIGPNQPQH
TRBJ2-3 TRBV9 ASSPSILAGGLGTDTQY
TRBJ2-5 TRBV29-1 STRRFQETQY
TRBJ2-1 TRBV5-1 ASSFGLNPGNEQF
TRBJ2-5 TRBV7-2 ASSLPGEETQY
TRBJ1-2 TRBV30 AWSKASRGFYGYT
TRBJ2-3 TRBV4-2 ASSSDPSGVGY
TRBJ2-7 TRBV5-4 ASSLRSGRDYSQY
TRBJ1-4 TRBV19 ASTRDYDGKLF